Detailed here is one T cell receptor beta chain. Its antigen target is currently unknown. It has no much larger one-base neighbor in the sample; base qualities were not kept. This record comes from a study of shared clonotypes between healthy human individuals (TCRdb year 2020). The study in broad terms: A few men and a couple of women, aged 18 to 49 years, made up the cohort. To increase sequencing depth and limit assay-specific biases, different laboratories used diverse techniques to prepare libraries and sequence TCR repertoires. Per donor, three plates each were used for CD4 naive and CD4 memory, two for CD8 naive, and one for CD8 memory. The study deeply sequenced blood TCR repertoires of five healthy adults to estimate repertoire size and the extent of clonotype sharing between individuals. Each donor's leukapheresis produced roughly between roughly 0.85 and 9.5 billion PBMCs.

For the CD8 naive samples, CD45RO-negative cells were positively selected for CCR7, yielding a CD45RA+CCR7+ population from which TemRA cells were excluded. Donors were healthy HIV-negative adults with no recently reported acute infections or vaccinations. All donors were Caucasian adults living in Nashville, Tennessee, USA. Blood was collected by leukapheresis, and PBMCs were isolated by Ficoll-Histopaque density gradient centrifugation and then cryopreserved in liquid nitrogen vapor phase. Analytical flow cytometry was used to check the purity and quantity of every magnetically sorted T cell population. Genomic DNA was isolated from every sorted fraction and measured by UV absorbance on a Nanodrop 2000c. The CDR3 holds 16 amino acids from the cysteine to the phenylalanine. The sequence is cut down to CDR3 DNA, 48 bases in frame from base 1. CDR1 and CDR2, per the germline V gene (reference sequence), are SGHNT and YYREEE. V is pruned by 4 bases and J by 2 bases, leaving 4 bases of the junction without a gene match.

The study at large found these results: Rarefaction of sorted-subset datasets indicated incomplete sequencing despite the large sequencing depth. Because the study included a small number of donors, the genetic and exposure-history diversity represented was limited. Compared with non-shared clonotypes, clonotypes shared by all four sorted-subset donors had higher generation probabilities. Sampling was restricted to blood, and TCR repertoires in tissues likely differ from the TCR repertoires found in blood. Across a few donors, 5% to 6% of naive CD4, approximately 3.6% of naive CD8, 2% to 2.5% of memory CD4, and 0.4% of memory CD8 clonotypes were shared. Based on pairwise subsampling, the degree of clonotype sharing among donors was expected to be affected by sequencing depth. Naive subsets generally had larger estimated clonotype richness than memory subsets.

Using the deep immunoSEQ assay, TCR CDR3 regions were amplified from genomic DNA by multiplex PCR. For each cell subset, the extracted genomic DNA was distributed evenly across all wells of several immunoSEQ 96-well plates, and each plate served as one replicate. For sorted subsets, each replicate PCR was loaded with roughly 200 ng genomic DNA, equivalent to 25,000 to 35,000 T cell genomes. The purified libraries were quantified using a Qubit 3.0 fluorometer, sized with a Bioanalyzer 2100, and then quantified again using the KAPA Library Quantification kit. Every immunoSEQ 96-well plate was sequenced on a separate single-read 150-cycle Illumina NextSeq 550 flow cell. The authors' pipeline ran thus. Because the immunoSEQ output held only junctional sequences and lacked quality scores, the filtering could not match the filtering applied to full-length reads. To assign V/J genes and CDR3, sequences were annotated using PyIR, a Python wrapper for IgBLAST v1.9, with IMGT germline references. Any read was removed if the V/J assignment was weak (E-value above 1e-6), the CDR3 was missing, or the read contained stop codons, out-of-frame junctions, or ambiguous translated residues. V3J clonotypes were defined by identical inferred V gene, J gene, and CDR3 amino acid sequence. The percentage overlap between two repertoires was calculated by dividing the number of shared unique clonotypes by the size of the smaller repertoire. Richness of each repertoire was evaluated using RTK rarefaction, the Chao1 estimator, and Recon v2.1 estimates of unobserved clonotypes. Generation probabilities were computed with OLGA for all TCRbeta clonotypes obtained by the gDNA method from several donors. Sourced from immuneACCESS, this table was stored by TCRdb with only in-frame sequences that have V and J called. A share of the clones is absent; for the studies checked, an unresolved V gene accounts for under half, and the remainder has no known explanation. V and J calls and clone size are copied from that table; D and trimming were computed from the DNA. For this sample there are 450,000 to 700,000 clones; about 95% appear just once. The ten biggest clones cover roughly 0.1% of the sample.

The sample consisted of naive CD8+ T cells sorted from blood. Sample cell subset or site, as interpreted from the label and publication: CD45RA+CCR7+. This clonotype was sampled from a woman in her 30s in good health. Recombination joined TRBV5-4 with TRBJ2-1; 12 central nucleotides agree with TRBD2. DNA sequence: TGTGCCAGCAGCACTCGGACTAGCGGGGCCTACAATGAGCAGTTCTTC. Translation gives CASSTRTSGAYNEQFF.